This T cell receptor beta chain originates from a study of T cells after yellow fever vaccination. One entry per CDR3 protein, called by TCRdb with MiXCR from the 5' RACE reads. The sample holds 610,000 or so distinct CDR3 sequences, 12% seen once. V trimming: 5 bases; J trimming: 7 bases; junction bases outside the gene matches: 8. The CDR3 is 15 residues long. The germline gives CDR1 SGHVS, CDR2 FQNEAQ. Only a few counts were recorded for this clonotype. The sample in question was PBMCs, obtained on the day of the yellow fever booster vaccination. This TCR derives from a man younger than 40 who received the YFV17D yellow fever vaccine. J is TRBJ1-6 and V is TRBV7-8, with 7 bases fitting TRBD1. CDR3 region: CASSGPGQRNSPLHF. CDR3 in DNA: TGTGCCAGCAGCGGGCCGGGACAGAGGAATTCACCCCTCCACTTT.